These 30 T cell receptor beta chains originate from one sample sequenced in a study of blood T cell repertoires in COVID-19. TCRdb keeps only in-frame clones here, not all; method: immunoSEQ multiplex PCR. The sample has about 120,000 clones, less than 85% seen once. Sequenced material: peripheral blood. Receptor source: a human donor with acute or convalescent COVID-19. The donor label of this sample is uncertain.

The chain is built from TRBV13 and TRBJ2-5; TRBD2 matches at 8 bases. Germline-derived CDR1 and CDR2 are PRHDT and FYEKMQ (reference sequence). With V trimmed by 4 bases and J by 5 bases, 9 bases remained unmatched. The CDR3 spans 15 residues. The CDR3 sequence is CASSSTSAGRETQYF. The CDR3, as DNA: TGTGCCAGCAGCTCGACTAGCGCAGGGAGGGAGACCCAGTACTTC.

The chain uses TRBV27 and TRBJ2-1, with 8 bases identical to TRBD2. The ends lost 5 bases at V and 4 bases at J; junction bases unmatched: 13. CDR1 is MNHEY, CDR2 SMNVEV, per germline (reference sequence). The CDR3 totals 17 residues. The CDR3 reads CASSPTTSGLEYNEQFF. DNA of the CDR3: TGTGCCAGCAGTCCTACCACTTCGGGACTAGAATACAATGAGCAGTTCTTC.

The sample holds a few counts of this clone. V and J are TRBV6-1 and TRBJ1-3; D is ambiguous. The CDR3 runs 13 residues. V was clipped by 2 bases and J by 4 bases, with 6 bases between them. Looked up from germline, CDR1 is MNHNS and CDR2 is SASEGT. CDR3 nucleotide sequence: TGTGCCAGCAGTGAACCAGTAGGAAACACCATATATTTT. Translated, it gives CASSEPVGNTIYF.

The chain uses TRBV11-2 and TRBJ2-4; 7 nucleotides align to TRBD2. V shed 6 bases, J shed 4 bases, and the junction held 9 bases outside the gene matches. The CDR3 consists of 15 residues. Germline V lookup: CDR1 SGHAT, CDR2 FQNNGV. CDR3 residues: CASRHPGGRKNIQYF. In DNA, the CDR3 is TGTGCCAGCAGGCATCCGGGGGGTCGAAAAAACATTCAGTACTTC.

V gene TRBV6-5 combines with J gene TRBJ2-5, with D possibly TRBD2 on 6 matching bases. Per germline, CDR1 MNHEY and CDR2 SVGAGI. The CDR3 sequence is 15 residues long. The V end was cut by 8 bases, the J end by 5 bases, with 21 bases between. DNA of the CDR3: TGTGCCAGCTCCTCCCTGGGCGGGGTGGGGGAGACCCAGTACTTC. This translates into CASSSLGGVGETQYF.

The chain couples TRBV7-2 to TRBJ2-7; TRBD2 might be the D (5 bases). Germline CDR1 reads SGHTA; CDR2 reads FQGNSA. The CDR3 has 14 amino acids. The V end lost 1 base, the J end lost 2 bases, and 9 bases lay between the germline ends. CDR3 bases: TGTGCCAGCAGCTTAGACCCGGGAACCTACGAGCAGTACTTC. Protein sequence: CASSLDPGTYEQYF.

V is TRBV7-8 and J is TRBJ1-1; maybe TRBD1 (5 bases). Between the trimmed V and J ends, which lost 0 bases and 5 bases, there was a span of 13 bases. Germline CDR1 is SGHVS and CDR2 is FQNEAQ. The CDR3 covers 15 residues. CDR3 nucleotides: TGTGCCAGCAGCTTAGCAACGGGGGTTGGTACTGAAGCTTTCTTT. This codes for CASSLATGVGTEAFF.

The chain recombines TRBV2 with TRBJ2-1; TRBD2 is a possible D gene (6 bases). V shed 4 bases and J shed 4 bases, with 20 bases lying between them. Per the germline V gene, CDR1 is SNHLY and CDR2 is FYNNEI. This CDR3 spans 17 amino acids. CDR3 in amino acids: CASSVTPGGFGYNEQFF. As DNA, the CDR3 is TGTGCCAGCAGTGTGACCCCCGGGGGTTTCGGGTACAATGAGCAGTTCTTC.

This rearrangement joins TRBV2 to TRBJ2-5, with TRBD2 identical over 7 bases. The germline CDR1 and CDR2 sequences are SNHLY and FYNNEI. CDR3 length: 15 residues. J was trimmed by 3 bases and V by 3 bases; bases with no gene match: 7. CDR3 amino acids: CASSDVGGSEETQYF. CDR3 nucleotides: TGTGCCAGCAGTGATGTGGGGGGGTCCGAAGAGACCCAGTACTTC.

The chain employs TRBV7-9 and TRBJ2-3, with TRBD2 matching 14 bases. Per the germline V gene, CDR1 is SEHNR and CDR2 is FQNEAQ (reference sequence). V was pared by 4 bases and J by 0 bases, with 9 bases of the junction left unmatched. This CDR3 has 19 amino acids. CDR3 residues: CASSSKGTSGGLSTDTQYF. The CDR3 nucleotides are TGTGCCAGCAGCTCAAAAGGGACTAGCGGGGGTCTTAGCACAGATACGCAGTATTTT. The full variable domain, rest sourced from reference TRBV7-9 and TRBJ2-3, is DTGVSQNPRHKITKRGQNVTFRCDPISEHNRLYWYRQTLGQGPEFLTYFQNEAQLEKSRLLSDRFSAERPKGSFSTLEIQRTEQGDSAMYLCASSSKGTSGGLSTDTQYFGPGTRLTVL.

In DNA form, the CDR3 reads TGTGCCAGCAGTGCCTTAGGACAGGGCGAAGGCTACACCTTC. Its protein product is CASSALGQGEGYTF. The V call is TRBV2, the J call TRBJ1-2; 8 nucleotides align to TRBD1. V lost 4 bases to trimming and J lost 8 bases; unmatched junction nucleotides: 9. The CDR3 is made up of 14 amino acids. Germline V CDR1 and CDR2: SNHLY, FYNNEI.

V usage is TRBV9 and J usage is TRBJ2-2; 9 nucleotides align to TRBD2. Losses at the gene ends were 0 bases for V and 4 bases for J; bases not matched to a gene: 1. CDR3 length: 15 amino acids. Germline CDR1 reads SGDLS; CDR2 reads YYNGEE. DNA for the CDR3: TGTGCCAGCAGCGTAGGGGGACTAGCCACCGGGGAGCTGTTTTTT. Protein sequence: CASSVGGLATGELFF.

V usage is TRBV27 and J usage is TRBJ2-1, with D unclear. Germline V gives CDR1 MNHEY, CDR2 SMNVEV (reference sequence). This CDR3 region has 13 residues. V was clipped by 1 base and J by 7 bases, with 8 bases between them. CDR3 coding DNA: TGTGCCAGCAGTTTATTGCCGGGTAATGAGCAGTTCTTC. It codes for CASSLLPGNEQFF.

This sequence joins TRBV30 and TRBJ1-1, with TRBD1 identical over 7 bases. V dropped 4 bases and J dropped 6; count of bases not matched to a gene: 11. Germline V gene data show CDR1 as GTSNPN and CDR2 as SVGIG (reference sequence). The CDR3 contains 14 residues. The DNA of the CDR3 is TGTGCCTGGACCCGACAGGGAATAGGGCCTGAAGCTTTCTTT. The encoded protein is CAWTRQGIGPEAFF. Variable domain in full (rest from reference TRBV30 and TRBJ1-1): SQTIHQWPATLVQPVGSPLSLECTVEGTSNPNLYWYRQAAGRGLQLLFYSVGIGQISSEVPQNLSASRPQDRQFILSSKKLLLSDSGFYLCAWTRQGIGPEAFFGQGTRLTVV.

V and J are TRBV7-2 and TRBJ2-3, with D tentatively TRBD1 (6 bases). Trimming cost V 1 base and J 5 bases, with 13 bases left between them. Germline CDR1 and CDR2: SGHTA and FQGNSA. This CDR3 has 15 residues. The CDR3 is CASSLGITGRDTQYF. CDR3 coding DNA: TGTGCCAGCAGCTTAGGAATTACAGGGAGAGATACGCAGTATTTT.

This sequence joins TRBV6-5 and TRBJ2-5, with a tentative D call TRBD2 (5 bases). The CDR3 covers 14 residues. Germline V gene data show CDR1 as MNHEY and CDR2 as SVGAGI. The V and J ends lost 5 bases and 5 bases respectively, with 15 bases between them. In DNA, the CDR3 is TGTGCCAGCAGTCCCCCTGGGAGTCGGGAGACCCAGTACTTC. Amino acids: CASSPPGSRETQYF.

The rearrangement links TRBV29-1 to TRBJ1-5; possible D gene TRBD1, 5 bases. CDR1 is SQVTM and CDR2 is ANQGSEA in the germline V gene. V shed 4 bases and J shed 0 bases, with 7 bases lying between them. This CDR3 comprises 13 residues. The DNA of the CDR3 is TGCAGCGTTGGGGGGGATAGCAATCAGCCCCAGCATTTT. It specifies CSVGGDSNQPQHF.

V and J are TRBV30 and TRBJ2-4; D unclear. V dropped 0 bases and J dropped 2 bases, with 5 bases sitting between them. The CDR3 spans 13 residues. In germline, CDR1 is GTSNPN, CDR2 SVGIG (reference sequence). The DNA of the CDR3 is TGTGCCTGGAGTGTACAGCCCAAAAACATTCAGTACTTC. Its translation: CAWSVQPKNIQYF.

The chain has TRBV7-8 and TRBJ2-5; weak D call: TRBD1 (6 bases). The V and J ends lost 4 bases and 2 bases respectively, with 14 bases between them. This CDR3 has 15 residues. Per germline, CDR1 SGHVS and CDR2 FQNEAQ. CDR3 bases: TGTGCCAGCAGCTACCTGCAGGGGATACAAGAGACCCAGTACTTC. Amino acid sequence: CASSYLQGIQETQYF.

This sequence joins TRBV6-5 and TRBJ1-3; TRBD1 agrees at 9 bases. V was pared by 8 bases and J by 7 bases, with 9 bases of the junction left unmatched. The CDR3 sequence is 14 residues long. Germline-derived CDR1 and CDR2 are MNHEY and SVGAGI. The CDR3 here is CASGRQGVGNTIYF. CDR3 in DNA: TGTGCCAGCGGCAGACAGGGGGTGGGGAACACCATATATTTT.

The rearrangement joins TRBV9 to TRBJ2-4, with D unresolved. Germline-derived CDR1 and CDR2 are SGDLS and YYNGEE. Trimming pared 1 base from V and 3 bases from J, leaving 11 bases between. This CDR3 comprises 15 residues. The CDR3 DNA reads as TGTGCCAGCAGCGTATCCGGCCGGGTCAAAAACATTCAGTACTTC. Translation: CASSVSGRVKNIQYF.

J is TRBJ2-1 and V is TRBV5-4, with TRBD2 matching over 10 bases. Germline loops: CDR1 SGHNT, CDR2 YYREEE (reference sequence). The CDR3 consists of 16 residues. Trimming took 4 bases from V and 9 from J; bases not matched to a gene: 13. The CDR3: CASSDESSGGGREQFF. DNA for the CDR3: TGTGCCAGCAGCGATGAATCTAGCGGGGGAGGTCGTGAGCAGTTCTTC.

The V and J genes are TRBV15 and TRBJ2-7; 8 bases are shared with TRBD1. Looked up from germline, CDR1 is LNHNV and CDR2 is YYDKDF (reference sequence). The CDR3 is 11 amino acids. Trimming at V came to 6 bases and at J to 6 bases, leaving 1 base not matched to a gene. The CDR3, as DNA: TGTGCCACCAGGACAGGGGCCGAGCAGTACTTC. As protein: CATRTGAEQYF.

This rearrangement joins TRBV27 to TRBJ1-6, with no clear D. CDR1 is MNHEY and CDR2 is SMNVEV in the germline V gene (reference sequence). V was clipped by 6 bases and J by 10 bases, with 13 bases between them. This CDR3 has 13 residues. CDR3 protein: CASRRSDGSPLHF. The CDR3 nucleotides are TGTGCCAGCAGGCGGTCCGATGGATCACCCCTCCACTTT.

About this clone: A junction boundary mismatches the germline segment, possibly from a read error. The V and J genes are TRBV7-9 and TRBJ1-6, with unresolved D. The CDR3 is 13 amino acids. Germline V CDR1 and CDR2: SEHNR, FQNEAQ (reference sequence). The CDR3 sequence: CASSLSYDSLLHF. The CDR3 DNA sequence: TGTGCCAGCAGCTTAAGCTACGATTCACTCCTCCACTTT.

The gene calls are TRBV6-5 and TRBJ1-3, with D perhaps matching TRBD1 (5 bases). The length of the CDR3 is 15 residues. Germline-derived CDR1 and CDR2 are MNHEY and SVGAGI. V shed 5 bases and J shed 0 bases, with 11 bases lying between them. In nucleotides, the CDR3 is TGTGCCAGCAGTCGTGGACAATTCTCTGGAAACACCATATATTTT. It codes for CASSRGQFSGNTIYF.

This clone was observed a single time. The chain uses TRBV11-3 and TRBJ2-5; 9 nucleotides align to TRBD2. V gave up 8 bases and J gave up 5 bases; unmatched junction bases: 6. Per germline, CDR1 SGHNT and CDR2 YENEEA. This CDR3 comprises 13 residues. The CDR3 protein is CASQGGGAETQYF. The CDR3, as DNA: TGTGCCAGCCAGGGCGGGGGGGCGGAGACCCAGTACTTC.

The chain recombines TRBV19 with TRBJ1-6; D is unclear. Per germline, CDR1 LNHDA and CDR2 SQIVND (reference sequence). Between the trimmed V and J ends, which lost 3 bases and 10 bases, there was a span of 13 bases. This CDR3 spans 14 amino acids. The CDR3 region is CASSIYSPGSPLHF. The DNA for the CDR3 is TGTGCCAGTAGTATCTACAGCCCGGGATCACCCCTCCACTTT.

Written as DNA, the CDR3 is TGTGCCAGCAGCTTGGGAGGGATAAGCTCCTATAATTCACCCCTCCACTTT. This gives the protein CASSLGGISSYNSPLHF. The chain links TRBV5-5 to TRBJ1-6; D is uncertain. Trimming shortened V by 0 bases and J by 0 bases, and 10 bases separated the two germline ends. The CDR3 is made up of 17 amino acids. Germline CDR1 reads SGHKS; CDR2 reads YYEKEE (reference sequence).

V is TRBV11-3 and J is TRBJ2-6; D is uncertain. Germline CDR1 reads SGHNT; CDR2 reads YENEEA. The CDR3 consists of 16 residues. V lost 1 base and J lost 0, with 7 bases in between. The CDR3 region is CASSLVYSSGANVLTF. The CDR3 DNA reads TGTGCCAGCAGCTTAGTCTACAGCTCTGGGGCCAACGTCCTGACTTTC.